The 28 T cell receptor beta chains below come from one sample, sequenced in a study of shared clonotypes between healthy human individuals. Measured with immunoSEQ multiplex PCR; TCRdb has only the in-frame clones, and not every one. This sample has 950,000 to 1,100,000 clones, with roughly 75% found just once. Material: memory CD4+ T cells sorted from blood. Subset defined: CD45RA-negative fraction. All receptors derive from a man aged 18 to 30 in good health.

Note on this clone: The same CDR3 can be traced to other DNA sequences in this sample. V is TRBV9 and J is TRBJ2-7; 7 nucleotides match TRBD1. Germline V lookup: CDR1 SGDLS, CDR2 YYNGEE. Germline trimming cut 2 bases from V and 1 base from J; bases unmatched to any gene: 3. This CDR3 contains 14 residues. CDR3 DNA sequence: TGTGCCAGCAGCGTGACAGGGACGTCCTACGAGCAGTACTTC. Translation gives CASSVTGTSYEQYF.

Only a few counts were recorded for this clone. The CDR3 sequence is CASRIQGRETQYF. CDR3 sequence (DNA): TGTGCCAGCAGGATACAGGGGCGAGAGACCCAGTACTTC. The V gene is TRBV28, the J gene TRBJ2-5; 7 nucleotides agree with TRBD1. CDR1 and CDR2 from the germline V gene are MDHEN and SYDVKM. The V gene end was trimmed by 6 bases and the J gene end by 4 bases; junction bases not matched to a gene: 5. The CDR3 sequence is 13 residues long. Supplemented by reference TRBV28 and TRBJ2-5, the full variable domain reads DVKVTQSSRYLVKRTGEKVFLECVQDMDHENMFWYRQDPGLGLRLIYFSYDVKMKEKGDIPEGYSVSREKKERFSLILESASTNQTSMYLCASRIQGRETQYFGPGTRLLVL.

CDR3 nucleotide sequence: TGTGCCAGCAGCACCTCTAGCGGGAGTCGGTACGAGCAGTACTTC. This translates into CASSTSSGSRYEQYF. The chain joins TRBV7-2 to TRBJ2-7; 10 bases are shared with TRBD2. With V trimmed by 5 bases and J by 4 bases, 8 bases remained unmatched. The germline CDR1 and CDR2 sequences are SGHTA and FQGNSA. The CDR3 is 15 residues long. Full variable domain (remainder filled in from reference TRBV7-2 and TRBJ2-7): GAGVSQSPSNKVTEKGKDVELRCDPISGHTALYWYRQSLGQGLEFLIYFQGNSAPDKSGLPSDRFSAERTGGSVSTLTIQRTQQEDSAVYLCASSTSSGSRYEQYFGPGTRLTVT.

CDR3 nucleotides: TGTGCCAGCACCAACAGGCGGAGTGAAGCTTTCTTT. The encoded protein is CASTNRRSEAFF. The rearrangement links TRBV6-5 to TRBJ1-1, with D perhaps matching TRBD1 (5 bases). Germline-derived CDR1 and CDR2 are MNHEY and SVGAGI. Trimming took 7 bases from V and 7 from J, leaving 13 bases between them. CDR3 length: 12 residues.

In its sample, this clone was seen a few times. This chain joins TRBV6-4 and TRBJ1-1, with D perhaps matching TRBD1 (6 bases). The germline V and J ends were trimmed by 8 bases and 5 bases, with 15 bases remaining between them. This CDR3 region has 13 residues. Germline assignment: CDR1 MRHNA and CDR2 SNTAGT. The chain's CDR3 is CASEQGDWTEAFF. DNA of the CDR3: TGTGCCAGCGAACAGGGTGATTGGACTGAAGCTTTCTTT.

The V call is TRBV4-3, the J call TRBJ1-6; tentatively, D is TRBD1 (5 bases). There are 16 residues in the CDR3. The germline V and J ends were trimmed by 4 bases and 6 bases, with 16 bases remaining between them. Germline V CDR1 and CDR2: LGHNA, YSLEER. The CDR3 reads CASSLGVGEGNSPLHF. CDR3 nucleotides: TGCGCCAGCAGCCTAGGAGTAGGGGAAGGTAATTCACCCCTCCACTTT.

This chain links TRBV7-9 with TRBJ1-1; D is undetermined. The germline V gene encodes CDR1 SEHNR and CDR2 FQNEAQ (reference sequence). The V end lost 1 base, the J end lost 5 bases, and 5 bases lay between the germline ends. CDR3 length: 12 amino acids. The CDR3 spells CASSLVATEAFF. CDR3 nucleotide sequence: TGTGCCAGCAGCTTAGTGGCAACTGAAGCTTTCTTT.

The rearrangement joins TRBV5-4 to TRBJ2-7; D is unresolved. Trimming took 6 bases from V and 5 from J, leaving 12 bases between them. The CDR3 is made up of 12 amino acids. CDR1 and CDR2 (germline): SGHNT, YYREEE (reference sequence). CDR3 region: CASTKEGHEQYF. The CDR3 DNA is TGTGCCAGCACCAAGGAAGGCCACGAGCAGTACTTC. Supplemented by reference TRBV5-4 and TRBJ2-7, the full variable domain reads ETGVTQSPTHLIKTRGQQVTLRCSSQSGHNTVSWYQQALGQGPQFIFQYYREEENGRGNFPPRFSGLQFPNYSSELNVNALELDDSALYLCASTKEGHEQYFGPGTRLTVT.

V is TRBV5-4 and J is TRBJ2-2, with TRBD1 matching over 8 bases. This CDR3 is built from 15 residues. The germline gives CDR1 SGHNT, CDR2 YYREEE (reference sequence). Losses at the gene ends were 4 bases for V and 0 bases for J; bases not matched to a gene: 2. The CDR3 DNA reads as TGTGCCAGCAGCATACAGGGGGCGAACACCGGGGAGCTGTTTTTT. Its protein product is CASSIQGANTGELFF.

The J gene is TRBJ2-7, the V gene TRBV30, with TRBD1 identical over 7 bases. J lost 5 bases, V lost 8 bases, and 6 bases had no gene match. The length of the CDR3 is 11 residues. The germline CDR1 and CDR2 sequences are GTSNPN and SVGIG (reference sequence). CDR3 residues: CATRGRHEQYF. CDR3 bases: TGTGCCACGAGGGGGCGACACGAGCAGTACTTC.

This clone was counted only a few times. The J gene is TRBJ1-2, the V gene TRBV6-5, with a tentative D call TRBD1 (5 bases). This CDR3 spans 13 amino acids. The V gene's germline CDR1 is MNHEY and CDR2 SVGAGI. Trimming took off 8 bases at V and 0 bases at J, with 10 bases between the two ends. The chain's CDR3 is CASVRGANYGYTF. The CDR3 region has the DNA TGTGCCAGCGTGAGGGGAGCTAACTATGGCTACACCTTC.

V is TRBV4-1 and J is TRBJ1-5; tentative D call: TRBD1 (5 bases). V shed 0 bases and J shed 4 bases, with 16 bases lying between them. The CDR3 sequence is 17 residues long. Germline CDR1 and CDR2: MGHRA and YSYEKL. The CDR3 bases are TGCGCCAGCAGCCAAGAAGGGTGGGCAGGGAAAAATCAGCCCCAGCATTTT. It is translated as CASSQEGWAGKNQPQHF.

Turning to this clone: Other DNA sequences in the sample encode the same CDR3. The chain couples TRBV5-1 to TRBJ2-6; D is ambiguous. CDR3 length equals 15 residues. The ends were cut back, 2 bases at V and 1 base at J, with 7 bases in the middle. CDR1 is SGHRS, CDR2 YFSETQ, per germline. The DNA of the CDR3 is TGCGCCAGCAGCTTCGATCGGTCTGGGGCCAACGTCCTGACTTTC. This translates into CASSFDRSGANVLTF.

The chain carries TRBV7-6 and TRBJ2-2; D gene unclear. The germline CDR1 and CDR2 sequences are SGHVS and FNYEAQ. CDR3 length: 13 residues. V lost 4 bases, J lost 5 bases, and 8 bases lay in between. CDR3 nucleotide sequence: TGTGCCAGCAGCTCCCGAAAAACCGGGGAGCTGTTTTTT. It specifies CASSSRKTGELFF. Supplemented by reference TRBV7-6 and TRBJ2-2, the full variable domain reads GAGVSQSPRYKVTKRGQDVALRCDPISGHVSLYWYRQALGQGPEFLTYFNYEAQQDKSGLPNDRFSAERPEGSISTLTIQRTEQRDSAMYRCASSSRKTGELFFGEGSRLTVL.

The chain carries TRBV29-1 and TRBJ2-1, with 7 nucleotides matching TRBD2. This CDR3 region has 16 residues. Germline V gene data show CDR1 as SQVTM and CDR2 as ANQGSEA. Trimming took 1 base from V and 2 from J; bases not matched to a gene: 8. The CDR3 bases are TGCAGCGTTGAAGGGAGACTAGCTCAAACCTACAATGAGCAGTTCTTC. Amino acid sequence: CSVEGRLAQTYNEQFF.

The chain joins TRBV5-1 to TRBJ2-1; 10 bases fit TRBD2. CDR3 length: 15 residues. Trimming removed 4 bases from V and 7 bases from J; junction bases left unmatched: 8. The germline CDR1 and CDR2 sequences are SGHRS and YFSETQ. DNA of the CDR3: TGCGCCAGCAGCCCACGCACTAGCGGGAAGAATGAGCAGTTCTTC. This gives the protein CASSPRTSGKNEQFF.

The CDR3 is CASSLGFTNSGNTIYF. The DNA for the CDR3 is TGCGCCAGCAGCTTGGGGTTCACAAACTCTGGAAACACCATATATTTT. The gene calls are TRBV5-1 and TRBJ1-3, with unresolved D. V was shortened by 0 bases and J by 0 bases, with 10 bases between the two germline ends. The CDR3 loop spans 16 amino acids. Per germline, CDR1 SGHRS and CDR2 YFSETQ.

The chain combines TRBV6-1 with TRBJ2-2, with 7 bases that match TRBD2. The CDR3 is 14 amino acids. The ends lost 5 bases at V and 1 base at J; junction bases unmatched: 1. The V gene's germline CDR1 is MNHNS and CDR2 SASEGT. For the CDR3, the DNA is TGTGCCAGCAGTCGGACTAGGAACACCGGGGAGCTGTTTTTT. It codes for CASSRTRNTGELFF.

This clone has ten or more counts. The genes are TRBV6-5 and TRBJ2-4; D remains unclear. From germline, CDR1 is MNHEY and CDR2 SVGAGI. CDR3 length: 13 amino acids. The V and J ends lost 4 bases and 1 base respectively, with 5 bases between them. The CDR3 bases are TGTGCCAGCAGTTGGTCTGCCAAAAACATTCAGTACTTC. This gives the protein CASSWSAKNIQYF.

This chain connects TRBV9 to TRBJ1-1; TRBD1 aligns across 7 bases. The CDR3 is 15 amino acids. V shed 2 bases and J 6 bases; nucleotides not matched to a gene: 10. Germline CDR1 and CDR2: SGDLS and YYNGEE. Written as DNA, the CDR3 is TGTGCCAGCAGCGTCAATCCAGGGGGAGGTGCTGAAGCTTTCTTT. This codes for CASSVNPGGGAEAFF.

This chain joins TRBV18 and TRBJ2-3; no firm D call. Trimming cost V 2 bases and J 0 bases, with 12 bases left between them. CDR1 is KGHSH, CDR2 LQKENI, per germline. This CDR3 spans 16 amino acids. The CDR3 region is CASSPIDGISTDTQYF. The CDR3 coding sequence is TGTGCCAGCTCACCAATCGACGGAATTAGCACAGATACGCAGTATTTT.

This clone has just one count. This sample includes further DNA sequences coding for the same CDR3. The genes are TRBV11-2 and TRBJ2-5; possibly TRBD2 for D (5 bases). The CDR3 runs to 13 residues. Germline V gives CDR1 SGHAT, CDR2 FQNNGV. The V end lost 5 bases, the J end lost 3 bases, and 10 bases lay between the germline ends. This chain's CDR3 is CASSAGLKETQYF. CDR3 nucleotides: TGTGCCAGCAGCGCAGGACTCAAAGAGACCCAGTACTTC. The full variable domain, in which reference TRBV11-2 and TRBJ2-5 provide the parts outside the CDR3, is EAGVAQSPRYKIIEKRQSVAFWCNPISGHATLYWYQQILGQGPKLLIQFQNNGVVDDSQLPKDRFSAERLKGVDSTLKIQPAKLEDSAVYLCASSAGLKETQYFGPGTRLLVL.

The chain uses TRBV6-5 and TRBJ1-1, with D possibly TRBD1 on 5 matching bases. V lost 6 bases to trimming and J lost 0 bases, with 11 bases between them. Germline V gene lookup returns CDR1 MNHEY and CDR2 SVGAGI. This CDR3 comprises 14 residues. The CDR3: CASRGTSLNTEAFF. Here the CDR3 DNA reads TGTGCCAGCAGAGGGACGTCTTTGAACACTGAAGCTTTCTTT.

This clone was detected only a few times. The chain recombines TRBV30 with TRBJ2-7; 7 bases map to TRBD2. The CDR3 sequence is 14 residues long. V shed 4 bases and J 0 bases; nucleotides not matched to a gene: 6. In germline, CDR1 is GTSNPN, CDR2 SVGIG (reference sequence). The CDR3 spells CAWTRDYSSYEQYF. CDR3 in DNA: TGTGCCTGGACCCGGGACTACTCCTCCTACGAGCAGTACTTC. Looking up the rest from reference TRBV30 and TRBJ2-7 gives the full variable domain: SQTIHQWPATLVQPVGSPLSLECTVEGTSNPNLYWYRQAAGRGLQLLFYSVGIGQISSEVPQNLSASRPQDRQFILSSKKLLLSDSGFYLCAWTRDYSSYEQYFGPGTRLTVT.

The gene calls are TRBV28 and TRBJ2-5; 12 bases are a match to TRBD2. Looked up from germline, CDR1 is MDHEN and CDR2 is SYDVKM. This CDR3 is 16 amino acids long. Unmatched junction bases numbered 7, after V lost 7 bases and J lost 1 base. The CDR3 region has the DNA TGTGCCAGCACCCCCCCGACTAGCGGGGGCCAAGAGACCCAGTACTTC. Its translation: CASTPPTSGGQETQYF.

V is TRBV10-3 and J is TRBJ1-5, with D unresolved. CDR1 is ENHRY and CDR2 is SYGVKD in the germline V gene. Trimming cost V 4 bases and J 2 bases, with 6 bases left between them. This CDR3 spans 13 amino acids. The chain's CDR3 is CAISAGGNQPQHF. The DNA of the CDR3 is TGTGCCATCAGTGCCGGGGGCAATCAGCCCCAGCATTTT.

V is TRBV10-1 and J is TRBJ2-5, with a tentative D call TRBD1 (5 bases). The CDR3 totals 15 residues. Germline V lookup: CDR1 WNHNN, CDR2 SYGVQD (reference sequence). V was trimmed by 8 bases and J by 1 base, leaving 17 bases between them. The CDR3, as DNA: TGCGCCAGCTCTCTGAGCCAGGGTCCCCAAGAGACCCAGTACTTC. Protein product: CASSLSQGPQETQYF.

Here the CDR3 reads CASSFYDRENEKLFF. As DNA, the CDR3 is TGTGCCAGCAGCTTCTACGACAGGGAGAATGAAAAACTGTTTTTT. The rearrangement links TRBV5-6 to TRBJ1-4, with 7 bases fitting TRBD1. V shed 2 bases and J 5 bases; nucleotides not matched to a gene: 6. Germline V CDR1 and CDR2: SGHDT, YYEEEE. The length of the CDR3 is 15 residues.